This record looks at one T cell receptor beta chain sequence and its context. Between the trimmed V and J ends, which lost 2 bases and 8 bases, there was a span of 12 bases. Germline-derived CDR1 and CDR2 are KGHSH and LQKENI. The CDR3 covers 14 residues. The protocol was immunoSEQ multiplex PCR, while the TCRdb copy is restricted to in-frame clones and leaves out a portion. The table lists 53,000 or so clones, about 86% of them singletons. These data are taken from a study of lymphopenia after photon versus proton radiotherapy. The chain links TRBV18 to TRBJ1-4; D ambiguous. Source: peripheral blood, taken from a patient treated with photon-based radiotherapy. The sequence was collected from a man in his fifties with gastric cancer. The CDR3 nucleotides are TGTGCCAGCTCACCAACGGGGTATAGGGAAAAACTGTTTTTT. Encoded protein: CASSPTGYREKLFF. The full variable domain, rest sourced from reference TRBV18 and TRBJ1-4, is NAGVMQNPRHLVRRRGQEARLRCSPMKGHSHVYWYRQLPEEGLKFMVYLQKENIIDESGMPKERFSAEFPKEGPSILRIQQVVRGDSAAYFCASSPTGYREKLFFGSGTQLSVL.